One T cell receptor (beta chain) is described in this entry. Unique molecular identifiers tagged the TCRbeta library. TCRdb re-derived calls from the PCR reads in MiXCR, one entry per CDR3 protein. This repertoire shows some 830,000 distinct CDR3 sequences, 16% found once; its top ten account for under 6%. This record belongs to a study of T-cell reconstitution after alpha-beta-depleted transplantation in children. Germline values: CDR1 SGHNT, CDR2 YENEEA. Deletions cut 4 bases from V and 2 bases from J, with 17 bases between. The CDR3 extends over 16 amino acids. The receptor was derived from a male patient younger than 18 who had a stem cell transplant for acute lymphoblastic leukemia, so the T cells may come from the graft donor. The rearrangement joins TRBV11-3 to TRBJ2-5, with TRBD2 as a possible D gene (5 bases). Here the sequenced sample was PBMCs, mostly from graft donor cells, taken 360 days after TCRalphabeta/CD19-depleted stem cell transplant. As DNA, the CDR3 is TGTGCCAGCAGCTCCCCCTTCGAGGGTGCTCAAGAGACCCAGTACTTC. Its translation is CASSSPFEGAQETQYF.